The rows below give T cell receptor beta chains drawn from one sample of a study of OX40 agonist ivuxolimab in advanced cancers. Some clones are missing from TCRdb's copy, which holds only in-frame ones; the method was immunoSEQ multiplex PCR. The data contain under 70,000 clones, roughly 86% of them seen just once; the ten biggest clones take up roughly an eighth. The sequencing here drew on CD4+ or CD8+ T cells sorted from blood, taken in a trial of the OX40 agonist ivuxolimab. These receptors originate from an adult with an advanced solid tumor such as melanoma, head and neck, liver or kidney cancer. Each CDR3 is given with its conserved first and last residue. A D gene is named only where the DNA matches it firmly. Some rows have no size entry. The others give once, few or many, or a class for an expanded clone.

>TRBV5-5|-|TRBJ1-3|TRBD1
CASSRTGAGNTIYF
TGTGCCAGCAGCCGTACAGGGGCTGGAAACACCATATATTTT
>TRBV5-6|-|TRBJ2-1|-
CASSLAGQGIMRNEQFF
TGTGCCAGCAGCTTGGCCGGGCAGGGGATTATGAGGAATGAGCAGTTCTTC
>TRBV7-3|-|TRBJ1-2|TRBD1
CASSPQGQGYGYTF
TGTGCCAGCAGCCCCCAAGGACAGGGATATGGCTACACCTTC
>TRBV9|-|TRBJ2-1|TRBD2
CASSVESGGADEQFF
TGTGCCAGCAGCGTAGAAAGCGGGGGGGCGGATGAGCAGTTCTTC
>TRBV2|-|TRBJ1-2|TRBD1
CASSTGTVTNYGYTF
TGTGCCAGCAGCACAGGGACAGTTACTAACTATGGCTACACCTTC
>TRBV7-9|-|TRBJ2-2|-
CASSAPNTGELFF
TGTGCCAGCAGCGCTCCGAACACCGGGGAGCTGTTTTTT
>TRBV13|-|TRBJ2-3|-
CASSPGTLNVGDTQYF
TGTGCCAGCAGCCCGGGGACTCTCAATGTGGGAGATACGCAGTATTTT
>TRBV5-3|-|TRBJ2-6|TRBD1
CARSLADRVSSGANVLTF
TGTGCCAGAAGCTTGGCCGACAGGGTGAGCTCTGGGGCCAACGTCCTGACTTTC
>TRBV11-2|few|TRBJ1-1|-
CASSLGGGNTEAFF
TGTGCCAGCAGCTTAGGGGGCGGGAACACTGAAGCTTTCTTT
>TRBV5-4|once|TRBJ2-1|-
CASSLYSFGSNEQFF
TGTGCCAGCAGCTTGTATAGTTTTGGGTCCAATGAGCAGTTCTTC
>TRBV5-5|-|TRBJ2-7|-
CASSFLYEQYF
TGTGCCAGCAGTTTTCTCTACGAGCAGTACTTC
>TRBV19|-|TRBJ1-6|-
CANVPRKGHSPLHF
TGTGCCAACGTACCCCGTAAGGGTCATTCACCCCTCCACTTT
>TRBV7-2|-|TRBJ2-3|TRBD2
CASSLPRTSGEDTQYF
TGTGCCAGCAGCTTACCAAGGACTAGCGGGGAGGATACGCAGTATTTT
>TRBV5-8|-|TRBJ2-1|-
CASSKQASSYNEQFF
TGTGCCAGCAGTAAACAGGCCAGCTCCTACAATGAGCAGTTCTTC
>TRBV9|-|TRBJ1-1|-
CASSVSSTGWTEAFF
TGTGCCAGCAGCGTCTCCTCGACGGGGTGGACTGAAGCTTTCTTT
>TRBV9|-|TRBJ2-2|-
CASSVRLSETNTGELFF
TGTGCCAGCAGCGTCCGCCTTAGTGAAACAAACACCGGGGAGCTGTTTTTT
>TRBV28|-|TRBJ2-4|-
CASSLGGNRPDLAKNIQYF
TGTGCCAGCAGTTTAGGGGGTAACAGGCCAGATTTAGCCAAAAACATTCAGTACTTC
>TRBV28|once|TRBJ2-7|-
CASSLASYGVLSYEQYF
TGTGCCAGCAGTTTAGCGTCCTACGGGGTTCTCTCCTACGAGCAGTACTTC
>TRBV14|-|TRBJ2-7|-
CASSQDYTPSSYEQYF
TGTGCCAGCAGCCAAGATTATACTCCGAGCTCCTACGAGCAGTACTTC
>TRBV11-2|-|TRBJ1-2|-
CASSLIPDSTYGYTF
TGTGCCAGCAGCCTGATTCCCGACAGCACCTATGGCTACACCTTC
>TRBV6-5|-|TRBJ1-3|-
CASDGGPGNTIYF
TGTGCCAGCGACGGGGGCCCTGGAAACACCATATATTTT
>TRBV13|-|TRBJ2-7|-
CASSLGGDNTYEQYF
TGTGCCAGCAGCTTAGGCGGGGACAATACCTACGAGCAGTACTTC
>TRBV19|-|TRBJ2-1|TRBD1
CASSTPKQGSFRILYNEQFF
TGTGCCAGTAGTACCCCGAAACAGGGGTCCTTTAGAATACTGTACAATGAGCAGTTCTTC
>TRBV19|-|TRBJ2-2|-
CASRREVVAPGELFF
TGTGCCAGTAGGAGGGAGGTAGTGGCCCCCGGGGAGCTGTTTTTT
>TRBV27|-|TRBJ2-5|TRBD1
CASSDTGGETQYF
TGTGCCAGCAGTGACACAGGGGGAGAGACCCAGTACTTC
>TRBV19|-|TRBJ2-7|-
CASSNVTENLSYEQYF
TGTGCCAGTAGTAATGTGACAGAGAACCTCTCCTACGAGCAGTACTTC
>TRBV2|-|TRBJ2-5|-
CASSEGRTKETQYF
TGTGCCAGCAGTGAAGGGCGGACAAAAGAGACCCAGTACTTC